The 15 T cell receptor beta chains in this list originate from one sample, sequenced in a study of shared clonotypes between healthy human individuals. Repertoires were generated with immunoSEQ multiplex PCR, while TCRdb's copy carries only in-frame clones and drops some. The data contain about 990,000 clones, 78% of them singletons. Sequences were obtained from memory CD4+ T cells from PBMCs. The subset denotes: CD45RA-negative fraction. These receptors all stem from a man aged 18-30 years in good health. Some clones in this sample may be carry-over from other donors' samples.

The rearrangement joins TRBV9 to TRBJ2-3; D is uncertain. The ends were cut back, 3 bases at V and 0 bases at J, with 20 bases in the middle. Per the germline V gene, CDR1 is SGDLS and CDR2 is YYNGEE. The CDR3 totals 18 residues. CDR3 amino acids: CASSEIDSILTSTDTQYF. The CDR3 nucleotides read TGTGCCAGCAGCGAGATCGACTCTATACTCACTAGCACAGATACGCAGTATTTT. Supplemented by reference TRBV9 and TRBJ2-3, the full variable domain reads DSGVTQTPKHLITATGQRVTLRCSPRSGDLSVYWYQQSLDQGLQFLIQYYNGEERAKGNILERFSAQQFPDLHSELNLSSLELGDSALYFCASSEIDSILTSTDTQYFGPGTRLTVL.

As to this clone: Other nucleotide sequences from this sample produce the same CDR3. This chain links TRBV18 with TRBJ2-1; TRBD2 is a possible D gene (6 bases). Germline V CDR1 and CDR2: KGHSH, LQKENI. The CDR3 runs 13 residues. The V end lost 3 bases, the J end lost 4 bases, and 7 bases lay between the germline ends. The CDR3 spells CASSPEGYNEQFF. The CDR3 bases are TGTGCCAGCTCACCGGAGGGTTACAATGAGCAGTTCTTC.

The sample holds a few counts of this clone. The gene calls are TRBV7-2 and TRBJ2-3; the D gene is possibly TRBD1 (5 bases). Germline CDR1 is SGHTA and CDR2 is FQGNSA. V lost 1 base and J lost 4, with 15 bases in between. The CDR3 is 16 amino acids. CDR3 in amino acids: CASSLGSGLGADTQYF. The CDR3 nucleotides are TGTGCCAGCAGCTTAGGATCAGGGCTGGGCGCAGATACGCAGTATTTT.

CDR3 DNA: TGTGCCAGCCGAACGGACAGAGCTAATCATTGGCCCCAGCATTTT. Its protein product is CASRTDRANHWPQHF. This chain uses TRBV2 with TRBJ1-5, with D maybe TRBD1 (6 bases). Germline V CDR1 and CDR2: SNHLY, FYNNEI. The CDR3 consists of 15 residues. V lost 8 bases, J lost 9 bases, and 23 bases lay in between.

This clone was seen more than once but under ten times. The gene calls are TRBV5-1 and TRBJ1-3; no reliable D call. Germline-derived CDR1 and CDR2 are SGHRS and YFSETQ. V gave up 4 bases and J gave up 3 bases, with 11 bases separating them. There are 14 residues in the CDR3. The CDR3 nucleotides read TGCGCCAGCAGCCCCAGGACGGATGGAAACACCATATATTTT. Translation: CASSPRTDGNTIYF.

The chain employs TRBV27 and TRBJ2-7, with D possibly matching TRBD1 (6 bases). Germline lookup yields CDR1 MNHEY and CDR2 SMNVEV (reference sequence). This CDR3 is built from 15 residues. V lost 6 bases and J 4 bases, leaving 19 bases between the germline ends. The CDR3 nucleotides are TGTGCCAGCAGGGGGCTCCGGCAGGGGTGGTACGAGCAGTACTTC. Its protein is CASRGLRQGWYEQYF.

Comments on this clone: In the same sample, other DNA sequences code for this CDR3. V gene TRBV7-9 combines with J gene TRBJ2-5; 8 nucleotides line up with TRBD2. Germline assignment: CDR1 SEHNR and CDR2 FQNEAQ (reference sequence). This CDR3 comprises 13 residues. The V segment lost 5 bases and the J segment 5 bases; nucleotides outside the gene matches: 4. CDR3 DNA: TGTGCCAGCAGCCGTAGCGGGATGGAGACCCAGTACTTC. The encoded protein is CASSRSGMETQYF.

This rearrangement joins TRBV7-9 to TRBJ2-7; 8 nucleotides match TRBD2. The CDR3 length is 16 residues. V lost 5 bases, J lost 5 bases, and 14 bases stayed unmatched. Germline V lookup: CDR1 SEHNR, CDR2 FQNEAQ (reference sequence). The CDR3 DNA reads TGTGCCAGCAGCCCGCGATTCCGAGCGGGAGACCACGAGCAGTACTTC. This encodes CASSPRFRAGDHEQYF.

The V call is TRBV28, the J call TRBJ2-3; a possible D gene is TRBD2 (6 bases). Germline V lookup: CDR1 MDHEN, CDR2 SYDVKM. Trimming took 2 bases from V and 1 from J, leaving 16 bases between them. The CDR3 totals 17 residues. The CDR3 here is CASSLIRAGLRTDTQYF. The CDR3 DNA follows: TGTGCCAGCAGTTTAATCCGGGCGGGACTTCGCACAGATACGCAGTATTTT.

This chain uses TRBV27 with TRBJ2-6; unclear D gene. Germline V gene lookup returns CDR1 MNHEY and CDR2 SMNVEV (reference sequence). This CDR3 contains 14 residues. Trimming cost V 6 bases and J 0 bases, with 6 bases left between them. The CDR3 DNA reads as TGTGCCAGCAGATCTACCTCTGGGGCCAACGTCCTGACTTTC. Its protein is CASRSTSGANVLTF.

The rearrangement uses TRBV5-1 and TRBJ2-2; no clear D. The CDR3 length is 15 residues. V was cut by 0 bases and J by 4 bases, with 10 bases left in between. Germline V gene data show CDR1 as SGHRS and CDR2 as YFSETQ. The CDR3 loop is CASSLDSRSTGELFF. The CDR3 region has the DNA TGCGCCAGCAGCTTGGACAGTAGGTCCACCGGGGAGCTGTTTTTT.

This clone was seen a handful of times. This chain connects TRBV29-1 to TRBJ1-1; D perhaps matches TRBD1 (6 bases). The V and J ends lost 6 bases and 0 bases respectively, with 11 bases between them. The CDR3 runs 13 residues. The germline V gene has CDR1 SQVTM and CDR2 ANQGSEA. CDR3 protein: CSVGAGVNTEAFF. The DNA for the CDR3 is TGCAGCGTGGGCGCAGGGGTGAACACTGAAGCTTTCTTT.

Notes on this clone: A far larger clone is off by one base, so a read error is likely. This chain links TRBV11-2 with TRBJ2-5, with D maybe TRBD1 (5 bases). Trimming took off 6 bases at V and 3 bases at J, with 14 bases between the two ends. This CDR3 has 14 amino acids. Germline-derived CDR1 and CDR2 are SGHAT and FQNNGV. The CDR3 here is CASRFRTTEETQYF. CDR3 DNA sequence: TGTGCCAGCAGATTCAGGACAACAGAAGAGACCCAGTACTTC.

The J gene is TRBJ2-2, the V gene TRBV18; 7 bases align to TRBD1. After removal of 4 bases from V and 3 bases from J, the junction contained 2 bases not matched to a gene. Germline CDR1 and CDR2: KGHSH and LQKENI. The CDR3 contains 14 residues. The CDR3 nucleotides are TGTGCCAGCTCACTAACAGGGGACACCGGGGAGCTGTTTTTT. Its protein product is CASSLTGDTGELFF.

The CDR3 loop reads CASSSGQAGTDTQYF. The CDR3 DNA reads TGTGCCAGCTCATCTGGACAGGCGGGCACAGATACGCAGTATTTT. The chain links TRBV18 to TRBJ2-3; 7 bases match TRBD1. Germline V CDR1 and CDR2: KGHSH, LQKENI. Trimming at V came to 5 bases and at J to 1 base, leaving 6 bases not matched to a gene. CDR3 length equals 15 residues.